Below are 22 T cell receptor beta chains sequenced from a single sample in a study of T cell responses to AZD1222 COVID-19 vaccine. Libraries were prepared by immunoSEQ multiplex PCR; TCRdb keeps only in-frame clonotypes and omits some of them. The data hold 130,000 or so clones, with roughly 94% observed a single time. The sample in question was peripheral blood, obtained on day 0 of AZD1222 vaccination. Receptors were obtained from an adult in good health.

V and J are TRBV30 and TRBJ1-4; the D gene is possibly TRBD1 (5 bases). Trimming shortened V by 0 bases and J by 1 base, and 15 bases separated the two germline ends. Germline lookup yields CDR1 GTSNPN and CDR2 SVGIG (reference sequence). There are 17 residues in the CDR3. CDR3 coding DNA: TGTGCCTGGAGTGTTTGGGGACGGGGGAGAACTAATGAAAAACTGTTTTTT. Protein: CAWSVWGRGRTNEKLFF.

The V gene is TRBV7-9, the J gene TRBJ2-1, with D perhaps TRBD1 (5 bases). V was clipped by 1 base and J by 5 bases, with 15 bases between them. Looked up from germline, CDR1 is SEHNR and CDR2 is FQNEAQ (reference sequence). This CDR3 spans 16 amino acids. CDR3 in DNA: TGTGCCAGCAGCTTAGGCCAAGGGGTAGGGGACAATGAGCAGTTCTTC. Encoded protein: CASSLGQGVGDNEQFF.

CDR3 region: CASSWDSEAFF. The DNA of the CDR3 is TGTGCCAGTAGTTGGGACAGTGAAGCTTTCTTT. The chain employs TRBV19 and TRBJ1-1, with 7 bases that match TRBD1. The junction had 1 base not matched to a gene; V was cut back by 5 bases and J by 7 bases. The CDR3 is 11 amino acids. The germline V gene encodes CDR1 LNHDA and CDR2 SQIVND (reference sequence).

V gene TRBV27 combines with J gene TRBJ1-6; 8 bases match TRBD1. This CDR3 contains 15 residues. CDR1 and CDR2 (germline): MNHEY, SMNVEV (reference sequence). V trimming: 4 bases; J trimming: 9 bases; junction bases outside the gene matches: 8. Here the CDR3 DNA reads TGTGCCAGCAGTTCTCCCGGGCAGGGGGCTTCACCCCTCCACTTT. Its translation is CASSSPGQGASPLHF.

The chain employs TRBV2 and TRBJ2-2; no clear D gene. The CDR3 length is 15 residues. V shed 4 bases and J shed 2 bases, with 11 bases lying between them. Germline CDR1 is SNHLY and CDR2 is FYNNEI. In DNA, the CDR3 is TGTGCCAGCAGTGTAGAACGACTCAACACCGGGGAGCTGTTTTTT. The encoded protein is CASSVERLNTGELFF.

CDR3 residues: CASTLSGISETQYF. The DNA for the CDR3 is TGTGCCAGCACCCTCTCCGGCATCTCAGAGACCCAGTACTTC. The genes are TRBV13 and TRBJ2-5; D is unclear. CDR1 and CDR2 (germline): PRHDT, FYEKMQ (reference sequence). This CDR3 has 14 residues. The ends were cut back, 7 bases at V and 4 bases at J, with 16 bases in the middle.

The V call is TRBV7-8, the J call TRBJ2-3; TRBD2 matches 7 bases. After removal of 8 bases from V and 13 bases from J, the junction contained 18 bases not matched to a gene. Per the germline V gene, CDR1 is SGHVS and CDR2 is FQNEAQ. CDR3 length: 14 residues. Written as DNA, the CDR3 is TGTGCCAGCCGGGTCAGACGGGGGGATTACGTGGAGTATTTT. It codes for CASRVRRGDYVEYF. The full variable domain, with the rest looked up from reference TRBV7-8 and TRBJ2-3, is GAGVSQSPRYKVAKRGQDVALRCDPISGHVSLFWYQQALGQGPEFLTYFQNEAQLDKSGLPSDRFFAERPEGSVSTLKIQRTQQEDSAVYLCASRVRRGDYVEYFGPGTRLTVL.

The chain carries TRBV9 and TRBJ2-1; TRBD2 matches 7 bases. J lost 2 bases, V lost 4 bases, and 9 bases had no gene match. The CDR3 spans 16 residues. The germline gives CDR1 SGDLS, CDR2 YYNGEE. In DNA form, the CDR3 reads TGTGCCAGCAGCCCCCGAGGGAGCGGGGCCTACAATGAGCAGTTCTTC. Translation gives CASSPRGSGAYNEQFF.

The sample holds one count of this clone. The chain carries TRBV3-1 (or the pseudogene TRBV3-2) and TRBJ1-5; a weak D match, TRBD1 (5 bases). Germline V CDR1 and CDR2: LGHDT, YNNKEL (reference sequence). The CDR3 loop spans 14 amino acids. V was cut by 1 base and J by 5 bases, with 9 bases left in between. CDR3 DNA sequence: TGTGCCAGCAGCCAAGTCGCGGGGGATCAGCCCCAGCATTTT. Its protein is CASSQVAGDQPQHF.

The chain joins TRBV2 to TRBJ2-7; TRBD2 is a possible D gene (5 bases). There are 14 residues in the CDR3. Germline lookup yields CDR1 SNHLY and CDR2 FYNNEI. V dropped 3 bases and J dropped 4 bases, with 13 bases sitting between them. This chain's CDR3 is CASSDARGNYEQYF. DNA of the CDR3: TGTGCCAGCAGTGATGCGCGAGGGAATTACGAGCAGTACTTC.

The CDR3 DNA follows: TGTGCCAGCGGTACAGATACGCAGTATTTT. Translated, it gives CASGTDTQYF. The chain combines TRBV2 with TRBJ2-3; D gene ambiguous. The germline gives CDR1 SNHLY, CDR2 FYNNEI. Trimming pared 8 bases from V and 3 bases from J, leaving 3 bases between. The CDR3 spans 10 residues.

This chain joins TRBV9 and TRBJ1-2, with a weak D call TRBD1 (5 bases). The CDR3 has 13 residues. V shed 0 bases and J shed 6 bases, with 9 bases lying between them. Germline CDR1 is SGDLS and CDR2 is YYNGEE. CDR3 loop: CASSVDQGNGYTF. The CDR3 nucleotides are TGTGCCAGCAGCGTAGACCAGGGTAATGGCTACACCTTC.

The chain recombines TRBV5-8 with TRBJ2-1, with 7 nucleotides matching TRBD2. There are 17 residues in the CDR3. J gave up 0 bases and V 0 bases, and 6 bases lay outside the gene matches. CDR1 and CDR2 from the germline V gene are SGHTS and YDEGEE. The CDR3 region has the DNA TGTGCCAGCAGCTTGGAGCTAGCGGCCCTCTCCTACAATGAGCAGTTCTTC. Encoded protein: CASSLELAALSYNEQFF.

The chain carries TRBV28 and TRBJ2-1, with 7 bases identical to TRBD2. Germline CDR1 reads MDHEN; CDR2 reads SYDVKM. Unmatched junction bases numbered 16, after V lost 9 bases and J lost 5 bases. This CDR3 comprises 16 residues. CDR3 in amino acids: CARLPPRGLGNNEQFF. The CDR3 DNA reads TGTGCCAGGCTCCCCCCCCGCGGACTAGGGAACAATGAGCAGTTCTTC.

This clone came up once. The V gene is TRBV21-1, the J gene TRBJ1-2; TRBD1, the table's D call, lacks a check against the DNA. TRBV21-1 is a pseudogene locus. This CDR3 has 15 amino acids. The CDR3 DNA is TGTGCCAGCATCCACAGGACAGGGCAAGGGAGGAAGGGGGTCTTC. Amino acid sequence: CASIHRTGQGRKGVF.

The CDR3 sequence is CASSFGQGLPVGYGYTF. The DNA for the CDR3 is TGTGCCAGCAGTTTTGGCCAGGGCCTCCCCGTCGGCTATGGCTACACCTTC. The chain links TRBV28 to TRBJ1-2; a weak D match, TRBD1 (5 bases). Germline V gene lookup returns CDR1 MDHEN and CDR2 SYDVKM. The CDR3 is 17 amino acids. Deletions cut 3 bases from V and 4 bases from J, with 21 bases between.

The chain uses TRBV27 and TRBJ2-2; D is possibly TRBD1 or TRBD2 (5 bases each). V was trimmed by 3 bases and J by 3 bases, leaving 17 bases between them. The CDR3 extends over 17 amino acids. Germline CDR1 and CDR2: MNHEY and SMNVEV (reference sequence). CDR3 sequence reads: CASSFRRDPLYTGELFF. The CDR3 region has the DNA TGTGCCAGCAGTTTCCGCCGGGACCCCCTTTACACCGGGGAGCTGTTTTTT.

The chain is built from TRBV3-1 (or the pseudogene TRBV3-2) and TRBJ2-7; D ambiguous. The CDR3 totals 15 residues. V was clipped by 4 bases and J by 0 bases, with 13 bases between them. Per germline, CDR1 LGHDT and CDR2 YNNKEL (reference sequence). The CDR3 loop reads CASSPPGRSSYEQYF. The CDR3 DNA sequence: TGTGCCAGCAGCCCCCCCGGCAGGAGCTCCTACGAGCAGTACTTC.

The chain recombines TRBV23-1 with TRBJ1-1; no clear D. TRBV23-1 is noted as an ORF with a role that remains uncertain. CDR3 length: 10 residues. V shed 5 bases and J shed 6 bases, with 4 bases lying between them. The CDR3 nucleotides are TGCGCCAGCAGTAGATCTGAAGCTTTCTTT. Translated: CASSRSEAFF.

The rearrangement joins TRBV7-9 to TRBJ1-5, with D unresolved. The germline V gene encodes CDR1 SEHNR and CDR2 FQNEAQ (reference sequence). The CDR3 consists of 13 residues. The V end lost 5 bases, the J end lost 9 bases, and 14 bases lay between the germline ends. The CDR3 loop is CASSPGKDGPQHF. The CDR3 nucleotides read TGTGCCAGCAGCCCCGGAAAGGACGGGCCCCAGCATTTT. The variable domain in full, with the rest retrieved from reference TRBV7-9 and TRBJ1-5, is DTGVSQNPRHKITKRGQNVTFRCDPISEHNRLYWYRQTLGQGPEFLTYFQNEAQLEKSRLLSDRFSAERPKGSFSTLEIQRTEQGDSAMYLCASSPGKDGPQHFGDGTRLSIL.

The sample holds one count of this clone. J is TRBJ1-1 and V is TRBV28; D is undetermined. V was pared by 10 bases and J by 4 bases, with 13 bases between. Germline CDR1 and CDR2: MDHEN and SYDVKM. The CDR3 extends over 12 amino acids. The CDR3 sequence: CATLYMGTEAFF. In DNA, the CDR3 is TGTGCCACCCTCTACATGGGCACTGAAGCTTTCTTT.

This rearrangement joins TRBV9 to TRBJ1-2; 7 positions agree with TRBD1. The CDR3 covers 13 residues. The V gene's germline CDR1 is SGDLS and CDR2 YYNGEE. V lost 5 bases to trimming and J lost 7 bases; unmatched junction nucleotides: 8. The CDR3 spells CASSRLEGAGYTF. CDR3 DNA sequence: TGTGCCAGCAGTCGATTGGAGGGGGCTGGCTACACCTTC.